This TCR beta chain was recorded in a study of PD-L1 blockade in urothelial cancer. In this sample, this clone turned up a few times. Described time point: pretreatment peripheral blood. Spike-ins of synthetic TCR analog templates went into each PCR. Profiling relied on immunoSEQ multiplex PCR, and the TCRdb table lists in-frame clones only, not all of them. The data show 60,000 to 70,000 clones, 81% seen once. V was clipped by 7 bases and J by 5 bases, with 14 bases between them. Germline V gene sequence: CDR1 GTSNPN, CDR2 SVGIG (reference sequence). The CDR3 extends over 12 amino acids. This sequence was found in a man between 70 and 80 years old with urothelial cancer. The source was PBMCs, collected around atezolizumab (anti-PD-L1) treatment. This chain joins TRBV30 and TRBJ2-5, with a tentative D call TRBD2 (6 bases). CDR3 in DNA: TGTGCCTTTTCGGAGGGTCTGGAGACCCAGTACTTC. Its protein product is CAFSEGLETQYF.